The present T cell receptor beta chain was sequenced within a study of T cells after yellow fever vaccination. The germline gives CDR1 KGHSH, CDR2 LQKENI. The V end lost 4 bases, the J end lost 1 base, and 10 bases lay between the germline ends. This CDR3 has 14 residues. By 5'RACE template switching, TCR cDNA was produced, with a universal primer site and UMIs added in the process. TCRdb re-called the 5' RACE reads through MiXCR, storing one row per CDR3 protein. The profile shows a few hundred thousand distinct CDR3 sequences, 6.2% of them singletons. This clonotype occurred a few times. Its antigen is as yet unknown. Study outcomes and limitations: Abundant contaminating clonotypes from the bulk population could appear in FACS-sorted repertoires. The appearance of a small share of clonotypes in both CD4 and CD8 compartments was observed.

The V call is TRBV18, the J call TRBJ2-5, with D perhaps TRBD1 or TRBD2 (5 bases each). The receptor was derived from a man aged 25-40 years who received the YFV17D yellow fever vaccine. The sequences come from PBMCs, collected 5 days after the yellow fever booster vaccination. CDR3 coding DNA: TGTGCCAGCTCACGGGAGAGGGGCCAAGAGACCCAGTACTTC. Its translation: CASSRERGQETQYF.